A selection of T cell receptor beta chains follows, all from one sample in a study of blood T cells in healthy people across ages. TCRdb reprocessed the 5' RACE reads with MiXCR, giving one entry per CDR3 protein. The sample shows 750,000 to 950,000 distinct CDR3 sequences, around 29% of them seen only once. This same sample was also taken into another study, of T cells of mothers and their children.

The sequenced sample consisted of blood. The receptors stem from a woman aged 40 to 50 in good health. CDR3s include the opening cysteine and the closing phenylalanine or tryptophan. A D gene is named only where the DNA matches it firmly. The size field is filled for only some rows; it gives once, few, many or a size class.

clone_size	j_call	d_call	v_call	cdr3_nt	cdr3_aa
-	TRBJ2-2	-	TRBV7-2	TGTGCCACCCGTCGGGATCCGAACACCGGGGAGCTGTTTTTT	CATRRDPNTGELFF
-	TRBJ2-5	-	TRBV10-3	TGTGCCATCAGTGAGCACAGTGAGACCCAGTACTTC	CAISEHSETQYF
-	TRBJ2-3	TRBD2	TRBV4-1	TGCGCCAGCAGCCAAGTAGCCCTTAGCGGGGGGGACACAGATACGCAGTATTTT	CASSQVALSGGDTDTQYF
-	TRBJ2-3	TRBD2	TRBV28	TGTGCCAGCAGTTCACAGCGGGGGGTCGGCACAGATACGCAGTATTTT	CASSSQRGVGTDTQYF
once	TRBJ2-3	-	TRBV10-3	TGTGCCATCAGCCGGGACGGACTCCAGGCAGATACGCAGTATTTT	CAISRDGLQADTQYF
few	TRBJ2-7	TRBD2	TRBV5-1	TGCGCCAGCAGCCTAACCGGGACTAGCGGCTCCTACGAGCAGTACTTC	CASSLTGTSGSYEQYF
-	TRBJ1-1	-	TRBV7-3	TGTGCCAGCAGCTTACGCCCCACGACTACAGGGTTTCGGAACACTGAAGCTTTCTTT	CASSLRPTTTGFRNTEAFF
-	TRBJ2-3	-	TRBV11-1	TGTGCCAGCAGCGGAGATTACAAGACGGACACAGATACGCAGTATTTT	CASSGDYKTDTDTQYF
-	TRBJ1-2	TRBD1	TRBV4-3	TGCGCCAGCAGCCAAGAGCTGGGACAGGGATCGGTAGGTGGCTACACCTTC	CASSQELGQGSVGGYTF
few	TRBJ2-1	-	TRBV7-2	TGTGCCAGCAGCTTATATCTCCCCAATGAGCAGTTCTTC	CASSLYLPNEQFF
few	TRBJ2-2	-	TRBV7-9	TGTGCCAGCAGCTCAAGTACCCGCCGGACCGGGGAGCTGTTTTTT	CASSSSTRRTGELFF
-	TRBJ1-2	TRBD1	TRBV12-3/TRBV12-4	TGTGCCAGCAGTCCCAGCAGCGGGACAGGGGATGGCTACACCTTC	CASSPSSGTGDGYTF
-	TRBJ2-3	TRBD1	TRBV10-3	TGTGCCATCAAACCGGGACAGGGGACAGATACGCAGTATTTT	CAIKPGQGTDTQYF
-	TRBJ1-4	-	TRBV6-5	TGTGCCAGCAGTTCAGACCGCCCAGTTGAAAAACTGTTTTTT	CASSSDRPVEKLFF
-	TRBJ2-5	TRBD1	TRBV20-1	TGCAGTGCTAGATATGGACAGGGGGCTAAAGAGACCCAGTACTTC	CSARYGQGAKETQYF
many	TRBJ2-7	-	TRBV9	TGTGCCAGCAGCGGTGGGGGAAACTCCTACGAGCAGTACTTC	CASSGGGNSYEQYF
-	TRBJ2-3	TRBD1	TRBV13	TGTGCCAGCAGCGCAGACAGGGGCTACAGCTCAGATACGCAGTATTTT	CASSADRGYSSDTQYF
few	TRBJ2-3	-	TRBV18	TGTGCCAGCTCACCAAGGGCAGGGTTCACAGATACGCAGTATTTT	CASSPRAGFTDTQYF
few	TRBJ1-1	-	TRBV6-1	TGTGCCAGCAGTGAAGGAGAAGGATACACTGAAGCTTTCTTT	CASSEGEGYTEAFF
-	TRBJ2-2	TRBD1	TRBV6-2/TRBV6-3	TGTGCCACCCTTGGGACAGGGTTTGCCGGGGAGCTGTTTTTT	CATLGTGFAGELFF
few	TRBJ2-1	TRBD2	TRBV27	TGTGCCAGCAGGACTAGCGACTTGAATGAGCAGTTCTTC	CASRTSDLNEQFF
once	TRBJ1-5	-	TRBV7-2	TGTGCCAGCAGCTTCGGGGCTCTCAGGGATCAGCCCCAGCATTTT	CASSFGALRDQPQHF
-	TRBJ1-4	TRBD1	TRBV10-3	TGTGCCATCAGTGACCCGGGACAGCCTAATGAAAAACTGTTTTTT	CAISDPGQPNEKLFF
-	TRBJ2-2	-	TRBV21-1	TGTGCCAGCAGCAAAAGGTTGGTCAGGGAAGGCATCGGGGAGCTGTTTTTT	CASSKRLVREGIGELFF
-	TRBJ1-1	TRBD1	TRBV28	TGTGCCACAATCGACAGGGCGAACACTGAAGCTTTCTTT	CATIDRANTEAFF
few	TRBJ2-3	TRBD2	TRBV11-2	TGTGCCAGCAGCTTAGAGCGGGGGGCCCGAGATACGCAGTATTTT	CASSLERGARDTQYF
-	TRBJ2-7	TRBD2	TRBV2	TGTGCCAGCACGGGGACTAGCGGGGGGGCTGACGAGCAGTACTTC	CASTGTSGGADEQYF
-	TRBJ1-1	TRBD1	TRBV24-1	TGTGCCACCCGGGGACAGGGAGTCCGGGACACTGAAGCTTTCTTT	CATRGQGVRDTEAFF
-	TRBJ1-2	-	TRBV7-9	TGTGCCAGCTTGGGAAGGGATGATAACTATGGCTACACCTTC	CASLGRDDNYGYTF
-	TRBJ2-7	TRBD1	TRBV7-2	TGTGCCAGCAGCACCCGGACAGGGAGTCTGAGCTACGAGCAGTACTTC	CASSTRTGSLSYEQYF
few	TRBJ1-5	-	TRBV12-3/TRBV12-4	TGTGCCAGCAGTCCCTTTAATAGCAATCAGCCCCAGCATTTT	CASSPFNSNQPQHF
-	TRBJ2-1	-	TRBV29-1	TGCAGGTTAGGGACTCCAAGCAATGAGCAGTTCTTC	CRLGTPSNEQFF
-	TRBJ2-5	TRBD2	TRBV7-2	TGTGCCAGCAGCCCAGCGGGGCGGCAAGAGACCCAGTACTTC	CASSPAGRQETQYF
few	TRBJ2-1	TRBD1	TRBV28	TGTGCCAGCAGTTTAGGACAGGCAAAATCCTACAATGAGCAGTTCTTC	CASSLGQAKSYNEQFF
many	TRBJ2-7	TRBD1	TRBV4-3	TGCGCCAGCAGCCAATTGGCAGGGGGAACCAACGAGCAGTACTTC	CASSQLAGGTNEQYF
-	TRBJ1-1	-	TRBV15	TGTGCCACCAGCAGAGTTCGGGCTGGAGGCGCTTTCTTT	CATSRVRAGGAFF
-	TRBJ1-4	-	TRBV6-5	TGTGCCAGCAGCTCTGGGGCAGTTGAAAAACTGTTTTTT	CASSSGAVEKLFF
many	TRBJ2-7	TRBD2	TRBV20-1	TGCAGTGCTAGAGTGGGGACTAGCGGTTACGAGCAGTACTTC	CSARVGTSGYEQYF
few	TRBJ2-1	-	TRBV28	TGTGCCAGCAGTTATCGGATGCCCGGGTACAATGAGCAGTTCTTC	CASSYRMPGYNEQFF
few	TRBJ1-1	-	TRBV7-6	TGTGCCAGCAGCTTAATGACGGTGAACACTGAAGCTTTCTTT	CASSLMTVNTEAFF
-	TRBJ1-1	-	TRBV12-3/TRBV12-4	TGTGCCAGCAGTTTTGCCACTTACACTGAAGCTTTCTTT	CASSFATYTEAFF
many	TRBJ2-6	-	TRBV29-1	TGCAGCGTTCTAACAGGGTTCGTATCTTCCGGGGCCAACGTCCTGACTTTC	CSVLTGFVSSGANVLTF
few	TRBJ2-3	-	TRBV7-2	TGTGCCAGCAGCTTAGCATGGGGGACTACAGATACGCAGTATTTT	CASSLAWGTTDTQYF